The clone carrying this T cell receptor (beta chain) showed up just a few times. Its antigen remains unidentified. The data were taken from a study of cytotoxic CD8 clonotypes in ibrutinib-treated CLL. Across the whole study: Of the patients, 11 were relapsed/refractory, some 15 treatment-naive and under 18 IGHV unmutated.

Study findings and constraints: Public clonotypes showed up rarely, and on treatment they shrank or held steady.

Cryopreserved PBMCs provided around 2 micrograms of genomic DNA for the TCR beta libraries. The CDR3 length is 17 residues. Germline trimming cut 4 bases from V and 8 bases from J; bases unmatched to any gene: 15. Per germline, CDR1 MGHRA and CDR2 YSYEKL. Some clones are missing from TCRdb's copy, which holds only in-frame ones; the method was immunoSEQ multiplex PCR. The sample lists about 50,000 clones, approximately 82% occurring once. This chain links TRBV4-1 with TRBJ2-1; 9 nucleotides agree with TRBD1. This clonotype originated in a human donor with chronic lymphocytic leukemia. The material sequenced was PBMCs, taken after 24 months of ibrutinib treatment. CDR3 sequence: CASSPAGQGRWRDEQFF. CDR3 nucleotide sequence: TGCGCCAGCAGCCCTGCGGGACAGGGAAGGTGGAGAGATGAGCAGTTCTTC.